This entry concerns a single T cell receptor beta chain. Its cognate antigen is unknown. This sample is part of a study of T-cell reconstitution after alpha-beta-depleted transplantation in children. General study findings and limits: One year post-transplant, T-cell counts and diversity were largely derived from T cells produced anew. Surviving recipient T cells and thymic progenitors underlay high day-60 TCRbeta diversity in some patients.

It was with unique molecular identifiers that the TCRbeta library was prepared. TCRdb re-called the PCR reads with MiXCR, one entry per CDR3 protein. The repertoire includes about 400,000 distinct CDR3 sequences, 15% to 20% of them detected once, and approximately 28% sits in the top ten. The material was PBMCs, mostly from graft donor cells, obtained 360 days after TCRalphabeta/CD19-depleted stem cell transplant. This clonotype was obtained from a boy younger than two who had a stem cell transplant for Wiskott-Aldrich syndrome, so the T cells may come from the graft donor.

The CDR3 DNA is TGTGCCAGCAGCTTCAGCGGGAGGGGAAACAATGAGCAGTTCTTC. Protein product: CASSFSGRGNNEQFF. The chain carries TRBV6-2 or TRBV6-3 and TRBJ2-1, with TRBD2 matching 10 bases. Germline V CDR1 and CDR2: MNHEY, SVGEGT. J gave up 5 bases and V 6 bases, and 7 bases lay outside the gene matches. The CDR3 is 15 residues long.